The 9 T cell receptor beta chains given below trace back to one sample, sequenced in a study of T-cell memory formation after mild COVID-19. MiXCR, applied by TCRdb to the 5' RACE reads, yields one record per CDR3 protein. The sample lists about 350,000 distinct CDR3 sequences, approximately 13% seen once, with over 20% in the top ten. What was sequenced was PBMCs or a T cell subset sorted from them (not recorded which). These receptors all stem from a man younger than 35 who had mild COVID-19 (a few samples of this study predate the infection). Cell type and time point are not known.

V usage is TRBV24-1 and J usage is TRBJ2-5; the D is unclear. Germline V gives CDR1 KGHDR, CDR2 SFDVKD. This CDR3 has 11 residues. V was clipped by 4 bases and J by 5 bases, with 4 bases between them. The CDR3 region has the DNA TGTGCCACCAGTGAGTGGGAGACCCAGTACTTC. Its protein product is CATSEWETQYF.

The chain is built from TRBV5-1 and TRBJ2-3; 7 nucleotides agree with TRBD1. Germline assignment: CDR1 SGHRS and CDR2 YFSETQ. The CDR3 contains 15 residues. V shed 3 bases, J shed 1 base, and the junction held 5 bases outside the gene matches. The CDR3 region has the DNA TGCGCCAGCAGCTCGGGGACAGTAGGCACAGATACGCAGTATTTT. Encoded protein: CASSSGTVGTDTQYF.

This clonotype was picked up a small number of times. The CDR3 protein is CASSLAGGRTGELFF. The CDR3 DNA reads as TGTGCCAGCAGTCTAGCGGGGGGAAGAACCGGGGAGCTGTTTTTT. The chain combines TRBV6-5 with TRBJ2-2; 11 nucleotides line up with TRBD2. The V and J ends lost 5 bases and 5 bases, in that order; junction bases with no gene match: 4. The CDR3 totals 15 residues. Germline CDR1 reads MNHEY; CDR2 reads SVGAGI.

This clonotype has more than one count but fewer than ten. The chain's CDR3 is CASSFSRRGTQYF. Written as DNA, the CDR3 is TGTGCCAGCAGTTTTAGCCGAAGGGGTACGCAGTATTTT. This chain links TRBV12-3 or TRBV12-4 with TRBJ2-3; tentative D call: TRBD1 (5 bases). Between the trimmed V and J ends, which lost 3 bases and 8 bases, there was a span of 12 bases. The CDR3 is made up of 13 amino acids.

The chain couples TRBV28 to TRBJ2-1, with D tentatively TRBD2 (5 bases). Per the germline V gene, CDR1 is MDHEN and CDR2 is SYDVKM. The CDR3 sequence is 14 residues long. With 6 bases removed from V and 3 bases from J, the gap between germline ends came to 12 bases. The CDR3 DNA sequence: TGTGCCAGCAGCCCCCTAGCCATCTACAATGAGCAGTTCTTC. Its translation: CASSPLAIYNEQFF. Looking up the rest from reference TRBV28 and TRBJ2-1 gives the full variable domain: DVKVTQSSRYLVKRTGEKVFLECVQDMDHENMFWYRQDPGLGLRLIYFSYDVKMKEKGDIPEGYSVSREKKERFSLILESASTNQTSMYLCASSPLAIYNEQFFGPGTRLTVL.

This sequence joins TRBV13 and TRBJ1-2; no reliable D call. The CDR3 is 15 amino acids. V was trimmed by 4 bases and J by 4 bases, leaving 16 bases between them. Germline CDR1 reads PRHDT; CDR2 reads FYEKMQ (reference sequence). CDR3 in amino acids: CASSWTGPRTYGYTF. CDR3 DNA sequence: TGTGCCAGCAGCTGGACGGGCCCTCGGACCTATGGCTACACCTTC.

This chain connects TRBV12-3 or TRBV12-4 to TRBJ2-3; D remains ambiguous. V was pared by 5 bases and J by 2 bases, with 8 bases between. The CDR3 runs to 13 residues. CDR3 in DNA: TGTGCCAGCAGTAGGCAGCACACAGATACGCAGTATTTT. Its protein product is CASSRQHTDTQYF.

V usage is TRBV10-2 and J usage is TRBJ2-2, with 8 bases aligning to TRBD1. The CDR3 has 15 amino acids. J was trimmed by 4 bases and V by 6 bases; bases with no gene match: 7. Germline loops: CDR1 WSHSY, CDR2 SAAADI. CDR3: CASSDRGWGTGELFF. The CDR3 nucleotides read TGCGCCAGCAGCGACAGGGGTTGGGGCACCGGGGAGCTGTTTTTT.

This clonotype was picked up a small number of times. The chain links TRBV27 to TRBJ1-5; 8 nucleotides agree with TRBD1. This CDR3 spans 16 amino acids. After removal of 6 bases from V and 5 bases from J, the junction contained 12 bases not matched to a gene. Germline V gives CDR1 MNHEY, CDR2 SMNVEV (reference sequence). The CDR3 DNA follows: TGTGCCAGCAGCCAAGGGACAGGAAGGAGGGATCAGCCCCAGCATTTT. Its translation: CASSQGTGRRDQPQHF.